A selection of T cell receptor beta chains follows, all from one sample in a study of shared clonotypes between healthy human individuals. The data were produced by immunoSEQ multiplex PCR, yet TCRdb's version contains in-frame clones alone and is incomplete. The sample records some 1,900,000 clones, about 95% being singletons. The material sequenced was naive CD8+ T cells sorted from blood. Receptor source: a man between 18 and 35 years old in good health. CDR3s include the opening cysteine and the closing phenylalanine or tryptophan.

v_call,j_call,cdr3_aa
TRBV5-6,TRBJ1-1,CASSLGPTEAFF
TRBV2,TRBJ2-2,CASSEFRGTGELFF
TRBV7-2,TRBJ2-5,CASSQWGGSGETQYF
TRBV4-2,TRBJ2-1,CASSQGLADYNEQFF
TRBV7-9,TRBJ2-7,CASLKGGHEQYF
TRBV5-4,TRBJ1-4,CASSLADNPATNEKLFF
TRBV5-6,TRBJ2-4,CASSAGRDIQYF
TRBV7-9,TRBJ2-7,CASSLFPAGASYEQYF
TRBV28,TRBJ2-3,CASNPRGGIGDTQYF
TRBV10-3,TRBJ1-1,CAISETEGGGAEAFF
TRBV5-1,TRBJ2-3,CASSLSLAGIADTQYF
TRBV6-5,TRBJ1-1,CASSYPGGTEAFF
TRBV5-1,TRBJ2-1,CASSFSFSYNEQFF
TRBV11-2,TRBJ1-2,CASSQEGYYGYTF
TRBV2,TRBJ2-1,CASSLRLAGGRYNEQFF
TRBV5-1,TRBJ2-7,CASNDEGFEQYF
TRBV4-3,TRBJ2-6,CASSQVWQGANVLTF
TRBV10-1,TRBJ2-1,CASSVGQDNEQFF
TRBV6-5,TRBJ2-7,CASSPTYTGEQYF
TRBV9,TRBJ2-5,CASSVGGGAVETQYF
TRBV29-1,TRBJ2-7,CSAEGTGYHEQYF
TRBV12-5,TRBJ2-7,CASAEGGYEQYF
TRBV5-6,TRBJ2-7,CASRPTGTGGGEQYF
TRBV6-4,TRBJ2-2,CASSARQIINTGELFF
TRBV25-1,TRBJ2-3,CASSDREGADTQYF
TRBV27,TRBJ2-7,CASSLSQTGGFEQYF
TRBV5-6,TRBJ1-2,CASSLAWQGGGGYTF
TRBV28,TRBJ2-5,CASSLRGSQETQYF